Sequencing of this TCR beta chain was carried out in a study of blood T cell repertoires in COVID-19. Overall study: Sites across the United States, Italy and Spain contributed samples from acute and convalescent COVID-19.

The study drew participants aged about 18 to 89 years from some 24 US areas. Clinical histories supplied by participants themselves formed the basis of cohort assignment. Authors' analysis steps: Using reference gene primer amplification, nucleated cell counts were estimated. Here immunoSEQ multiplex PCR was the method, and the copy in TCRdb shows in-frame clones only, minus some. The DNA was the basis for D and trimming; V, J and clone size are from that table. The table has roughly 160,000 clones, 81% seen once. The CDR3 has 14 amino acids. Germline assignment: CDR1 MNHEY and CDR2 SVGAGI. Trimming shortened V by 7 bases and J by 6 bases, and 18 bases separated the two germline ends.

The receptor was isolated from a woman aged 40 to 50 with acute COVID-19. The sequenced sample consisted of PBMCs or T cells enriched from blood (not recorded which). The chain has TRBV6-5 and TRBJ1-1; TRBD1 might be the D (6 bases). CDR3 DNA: TGTGCCAGCATTGGGACATCCGTGGGGCCTGAAGCTTTCTTT. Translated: CASIGTSVGPEAFF.